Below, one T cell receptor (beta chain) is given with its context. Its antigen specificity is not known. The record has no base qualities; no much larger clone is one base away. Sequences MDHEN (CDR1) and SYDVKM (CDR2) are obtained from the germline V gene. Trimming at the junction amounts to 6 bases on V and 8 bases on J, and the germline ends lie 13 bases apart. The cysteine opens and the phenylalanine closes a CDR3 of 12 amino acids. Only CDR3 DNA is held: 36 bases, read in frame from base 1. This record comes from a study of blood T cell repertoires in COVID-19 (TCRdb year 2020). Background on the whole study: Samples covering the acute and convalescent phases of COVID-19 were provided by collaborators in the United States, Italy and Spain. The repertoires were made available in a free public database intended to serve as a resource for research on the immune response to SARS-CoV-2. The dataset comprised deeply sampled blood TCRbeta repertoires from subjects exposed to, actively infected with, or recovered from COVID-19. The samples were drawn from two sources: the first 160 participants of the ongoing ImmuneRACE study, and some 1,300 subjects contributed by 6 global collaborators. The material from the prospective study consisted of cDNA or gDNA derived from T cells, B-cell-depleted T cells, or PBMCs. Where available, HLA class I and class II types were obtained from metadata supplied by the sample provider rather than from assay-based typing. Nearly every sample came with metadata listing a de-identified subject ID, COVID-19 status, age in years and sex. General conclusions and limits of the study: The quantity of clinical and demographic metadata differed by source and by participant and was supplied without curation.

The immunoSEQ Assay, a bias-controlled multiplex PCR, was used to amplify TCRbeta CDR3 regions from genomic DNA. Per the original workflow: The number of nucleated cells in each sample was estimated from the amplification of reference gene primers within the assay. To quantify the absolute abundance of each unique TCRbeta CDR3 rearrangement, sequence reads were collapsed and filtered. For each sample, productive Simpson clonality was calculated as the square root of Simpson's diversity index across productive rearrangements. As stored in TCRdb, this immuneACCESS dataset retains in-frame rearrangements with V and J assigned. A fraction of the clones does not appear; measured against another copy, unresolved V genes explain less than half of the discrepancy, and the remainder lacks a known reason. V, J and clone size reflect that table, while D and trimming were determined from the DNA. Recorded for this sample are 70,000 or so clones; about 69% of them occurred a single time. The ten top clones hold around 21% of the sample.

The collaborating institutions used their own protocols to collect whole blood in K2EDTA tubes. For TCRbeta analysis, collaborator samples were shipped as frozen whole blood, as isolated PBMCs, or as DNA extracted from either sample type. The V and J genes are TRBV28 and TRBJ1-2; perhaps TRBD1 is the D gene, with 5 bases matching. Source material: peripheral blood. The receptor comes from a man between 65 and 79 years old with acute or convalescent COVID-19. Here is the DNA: TGTGCCAGCAGCACTGCAGGGCGAGGCTACACCTTC. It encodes CASSTAGRGYTF.